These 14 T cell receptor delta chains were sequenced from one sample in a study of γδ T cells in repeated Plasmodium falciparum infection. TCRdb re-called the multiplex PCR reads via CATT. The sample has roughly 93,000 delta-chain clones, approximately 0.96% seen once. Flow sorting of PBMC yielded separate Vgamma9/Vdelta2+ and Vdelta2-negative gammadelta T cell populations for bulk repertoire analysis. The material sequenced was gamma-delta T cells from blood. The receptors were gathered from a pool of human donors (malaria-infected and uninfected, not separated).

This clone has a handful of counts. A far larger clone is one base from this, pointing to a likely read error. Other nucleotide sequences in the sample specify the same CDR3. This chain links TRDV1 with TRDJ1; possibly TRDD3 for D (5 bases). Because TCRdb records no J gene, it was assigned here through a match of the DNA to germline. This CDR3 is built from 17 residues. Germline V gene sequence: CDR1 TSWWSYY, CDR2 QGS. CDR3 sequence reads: CALGELRTGLYTDKLIF. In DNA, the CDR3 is TGTGCTCTCGGGGAACTTCGGACCGGACTGTACACCGATAAACTCATCTTT.

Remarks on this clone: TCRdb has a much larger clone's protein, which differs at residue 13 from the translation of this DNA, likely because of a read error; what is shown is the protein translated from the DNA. The CDR3 nucleotides are TGTGCCTTTATAAAACTCCCCTTACAAACCCTTACTAGGGGACTCATCTTT. Protein: CAFIKLPLQTLTRGLIF. This chain links TRDV3 with TRDJ1, with D hard to call. Trimming removed 1 base at V and 10 bases at J, with 31 bases between. Germline CDR1 TVYSNPD, CDR2 GDNSRS (reference sequence). The CDR3 is 17 residues long.

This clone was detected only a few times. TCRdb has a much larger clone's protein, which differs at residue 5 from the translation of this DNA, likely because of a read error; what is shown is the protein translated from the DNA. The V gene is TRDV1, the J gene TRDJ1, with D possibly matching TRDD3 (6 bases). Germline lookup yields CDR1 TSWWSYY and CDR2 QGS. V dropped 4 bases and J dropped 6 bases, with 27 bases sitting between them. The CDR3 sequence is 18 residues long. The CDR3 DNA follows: TGTGCTCTTGGGGTAAAACCCTTTGGGAGATACGCCGTGAATAAACTCATCTTT. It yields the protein CALGVKPFGRYAVNKLIF.

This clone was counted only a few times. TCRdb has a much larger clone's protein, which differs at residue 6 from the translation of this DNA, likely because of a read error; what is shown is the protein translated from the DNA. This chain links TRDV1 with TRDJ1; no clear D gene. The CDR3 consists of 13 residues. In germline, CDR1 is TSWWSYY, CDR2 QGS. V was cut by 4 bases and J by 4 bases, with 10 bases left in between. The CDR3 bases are TGTGCTCTTGGGGCACCGCCCCACGATAAACTCATCTTT. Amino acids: CALGAPPHDKLIF.

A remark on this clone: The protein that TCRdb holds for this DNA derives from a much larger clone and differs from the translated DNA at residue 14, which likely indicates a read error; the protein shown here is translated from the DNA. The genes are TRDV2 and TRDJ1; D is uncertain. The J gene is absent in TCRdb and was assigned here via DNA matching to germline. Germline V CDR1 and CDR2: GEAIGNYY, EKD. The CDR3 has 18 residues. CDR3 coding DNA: TGTGCCTGTGTCCAATTCTCGAGGTATCACCCTTACACCGAAAAACTCATCTTT. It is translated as CACVQFSRYHPYTEKLIF.

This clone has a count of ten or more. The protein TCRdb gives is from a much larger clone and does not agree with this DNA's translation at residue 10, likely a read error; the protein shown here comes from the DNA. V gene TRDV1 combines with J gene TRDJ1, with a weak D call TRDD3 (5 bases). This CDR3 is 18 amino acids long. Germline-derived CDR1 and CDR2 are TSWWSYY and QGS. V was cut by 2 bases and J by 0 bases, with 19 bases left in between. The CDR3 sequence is CALGEALGVGRHTDKLIF. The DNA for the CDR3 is TGTGCTCTTGGGGAAGCCCTAGGGGTGGGGAGACACACCGATAAACTCATCTTT.

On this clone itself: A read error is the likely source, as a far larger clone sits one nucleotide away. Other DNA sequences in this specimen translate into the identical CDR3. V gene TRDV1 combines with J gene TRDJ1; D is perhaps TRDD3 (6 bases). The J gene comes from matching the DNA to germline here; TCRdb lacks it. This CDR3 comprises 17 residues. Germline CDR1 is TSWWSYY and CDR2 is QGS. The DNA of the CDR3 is TGTGCTCTTGGGACTTCTACAAACTGGGAGAACACTGATAAACTCATCTTT. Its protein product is CALGTSTNWENTDKLIF.

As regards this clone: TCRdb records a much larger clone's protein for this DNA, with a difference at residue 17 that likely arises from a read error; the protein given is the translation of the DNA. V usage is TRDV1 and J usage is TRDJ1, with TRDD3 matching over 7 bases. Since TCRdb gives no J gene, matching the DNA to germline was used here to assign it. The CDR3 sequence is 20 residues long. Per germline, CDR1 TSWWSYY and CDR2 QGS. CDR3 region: CALSPLSWGSPGWYTDELIF. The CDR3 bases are TGTGCTCTTAGCCCCTTGTCCTGGGGGTCCCCCGGTTGGTACACCGATGAACTCATCTTT.

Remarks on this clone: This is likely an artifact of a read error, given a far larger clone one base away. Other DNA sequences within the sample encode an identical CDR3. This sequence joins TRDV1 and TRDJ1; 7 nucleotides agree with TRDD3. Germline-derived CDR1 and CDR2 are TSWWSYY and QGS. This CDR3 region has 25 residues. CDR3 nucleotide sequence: TGCGCTCTTGGGGAATCCAGCACTCCTATGAGGCCCCGACTGGGGTCGGCTCATCCGGCTGATAAACTCATCTTT. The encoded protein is CALGESSTPMRPRLGSAHPADKLIF.

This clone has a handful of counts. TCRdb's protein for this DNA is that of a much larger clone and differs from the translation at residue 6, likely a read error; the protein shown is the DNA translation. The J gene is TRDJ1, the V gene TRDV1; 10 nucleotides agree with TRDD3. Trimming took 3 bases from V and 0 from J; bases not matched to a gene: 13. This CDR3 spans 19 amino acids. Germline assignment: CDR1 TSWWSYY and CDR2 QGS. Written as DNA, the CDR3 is TGTGCTCTTGGGGAGTCTCTCCGACTGGGGGATCTATACACCGATAAACTCATCTTT. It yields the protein CALGESLRLGDLYTDKLIF.

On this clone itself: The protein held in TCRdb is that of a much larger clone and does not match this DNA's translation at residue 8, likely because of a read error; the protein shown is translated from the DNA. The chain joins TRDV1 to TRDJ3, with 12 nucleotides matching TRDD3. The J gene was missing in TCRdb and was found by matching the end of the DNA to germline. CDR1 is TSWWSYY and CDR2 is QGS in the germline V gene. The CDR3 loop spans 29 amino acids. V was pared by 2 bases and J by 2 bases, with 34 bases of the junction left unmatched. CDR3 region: CALGENPSLPWVRLTGGYPPTWDTRQMFF. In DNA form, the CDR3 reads TGTGCTCTTGGGGAAAATCCTTCCCTCCCTTGGGTGCGTCTTACTGGGGGATACCCACCGACCTGGGACACCCGACAGATGTTTTTC.

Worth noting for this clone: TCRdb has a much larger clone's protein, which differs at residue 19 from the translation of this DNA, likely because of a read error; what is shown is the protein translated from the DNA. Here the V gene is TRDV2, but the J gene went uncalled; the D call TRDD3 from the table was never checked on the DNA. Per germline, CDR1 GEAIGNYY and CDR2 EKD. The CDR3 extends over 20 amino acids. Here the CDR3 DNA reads TGTGCCTGTGCCCGAAAACCCTTTCCCCACGAGTGGGGGATTGTGCGGAAACTCACCTTT. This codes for CACARKPFPHEWGIVRKLTF.

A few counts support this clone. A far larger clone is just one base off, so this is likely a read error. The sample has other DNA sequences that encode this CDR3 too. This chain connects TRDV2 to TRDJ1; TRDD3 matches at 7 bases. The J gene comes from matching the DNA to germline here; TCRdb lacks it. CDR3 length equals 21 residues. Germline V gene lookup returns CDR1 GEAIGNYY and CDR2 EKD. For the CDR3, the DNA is TGTGCCTGCGACACCGTACTAAATTTCGGTACTGGGGATAGGTACACCGATAAACTCATCTTT. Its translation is CACDTVLNFGTGDRYTDKLIF.

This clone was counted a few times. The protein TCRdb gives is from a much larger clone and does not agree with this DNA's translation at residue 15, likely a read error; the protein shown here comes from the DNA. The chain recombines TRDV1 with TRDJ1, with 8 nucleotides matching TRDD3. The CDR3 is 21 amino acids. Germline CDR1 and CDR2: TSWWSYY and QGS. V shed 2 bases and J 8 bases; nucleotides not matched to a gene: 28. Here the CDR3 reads CALGETLKFTGYWGVLGKLIF. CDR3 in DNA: TGTGCTCTTGGGGAAACCTTAAAATTCACGGGGTACTGGGGGGTACTGGGGAAACTCATCTTT.